This paragraph reports one T cell receptor beta chain. This entry comes from a study of T-cell memory formation after mild COVID-19. Via MiXCR, TCRdb re-called the 5' RACE reads, giving one row per CDR3 protein. This sample has 530,000 or so distinct CDR3 sequences, with 17% found just once. CDR3 length: 11 residues. V shed 3 bases and J shed 8 bases, with 7 bases lying between them. Germline CDR1 and CDR2: SQVTM and ANQGSEA. The receptor comes from an adult woman who had mild COVID-19 (a few samples of this study predate the infection). Cell type and time point are not known. This chain joins TRBV29-1 and TRBJ2-2, with D possibly TRBD1 on 5 matching bases. The sequenced sample consisted of PBMCs or a T cell subset sorted from them (not recorded which). The CDR3 DNA reads TGCAGCGTTGAGGGGCCGGGGGAGCTGTTTTTT. Protein sequence: CSVEGPGELFF.